Given below is one TCR beta chain in context. What it recognizes is unknown. The sample comes from a study of CD8 T cells in ankylosing spondylitis. Regarding the study as a whole: What seemed typical of ankylosing spondylitis blood was a TCR beta motif built from 7 or 8 highly homologous variants. It was reported that disease-linked clones were significantly enriched in matched ankylosing spondylitis synovial fluid.

The CDR3 contains 13 residues. V was clipped by 4 bases and J by 4 bases, with 9 bases between them. CDR1 LGHNT and CDR2 FRNRAP come from the germline V gene. Quantitative 5'-RACE with molecular barcodes generated TCR beta libraries. MiXCR, applied by TCRdb to the 5' RACE reads, yields one record per CDR3 protein. The sample has about 480,000 distinct CDR3 sequences; 17% are singletons. Sequenced input: blood, either unsorted or a sorted T cell fraction (not recorded which). The V call is TRBV12-5, the J call TRBJ2-3; D is undetermined. This TCR was sampled from a male donor with ankylosing spondylitis. The DNA of the CDR3 is TGTGCTAGTGGTTACGGGCCCTCAGATACGCAGTATTTT. This sequence encodes CASGYGPSDTQYF.